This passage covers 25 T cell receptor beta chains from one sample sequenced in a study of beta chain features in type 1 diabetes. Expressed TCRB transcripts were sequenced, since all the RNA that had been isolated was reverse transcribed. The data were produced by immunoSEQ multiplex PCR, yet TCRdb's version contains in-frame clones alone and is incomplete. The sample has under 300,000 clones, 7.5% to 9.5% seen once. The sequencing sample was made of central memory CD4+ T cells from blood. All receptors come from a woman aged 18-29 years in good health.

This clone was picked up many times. The CDR3 loop reads CASSQDLRRTSGNTIYF. DNA of the CDR3: TGCGCCAGCAGCCAAGATCTTAGGCGGACCTCTGGAAACACCATATATTTT. This chain links TRBV4-1 with TRBJ1-3, with D unresolved. Germline V gives CDR1 MGHRA, CDR2 YSYEKL. The V gene lost 0 bases and the J gene lost 0 bases, with 12 bases spanning the gap. This CDR3 has 17 amino acids.

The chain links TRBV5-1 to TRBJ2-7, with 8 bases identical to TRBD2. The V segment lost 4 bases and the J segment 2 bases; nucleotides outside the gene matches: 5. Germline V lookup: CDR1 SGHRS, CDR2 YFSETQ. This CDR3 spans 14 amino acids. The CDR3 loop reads CASSPPGLAYEQYF. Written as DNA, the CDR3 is TGCGCCAGCAGCCCCCCGGGACTAGCCTACGAGCAGTACTTC.

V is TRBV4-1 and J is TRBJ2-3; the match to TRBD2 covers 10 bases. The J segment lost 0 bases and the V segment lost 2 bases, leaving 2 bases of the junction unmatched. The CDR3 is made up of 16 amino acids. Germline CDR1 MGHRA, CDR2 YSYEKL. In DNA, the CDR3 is TGCGCCAGCAGCCAACGTAGCGGGGGGAGCACAGATACGCAGTATTTT. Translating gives CASSQRSGGSTDTQYF.

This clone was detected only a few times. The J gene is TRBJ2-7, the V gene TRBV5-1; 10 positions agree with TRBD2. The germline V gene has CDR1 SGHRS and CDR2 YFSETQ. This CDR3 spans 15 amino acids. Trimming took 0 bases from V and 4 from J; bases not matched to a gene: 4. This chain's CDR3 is CASSLDPSGGYEQYV. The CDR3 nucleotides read TGCGCCAGCAGCTTGGATCCTAGCGGGGGATACGAGCAGTACGTC.

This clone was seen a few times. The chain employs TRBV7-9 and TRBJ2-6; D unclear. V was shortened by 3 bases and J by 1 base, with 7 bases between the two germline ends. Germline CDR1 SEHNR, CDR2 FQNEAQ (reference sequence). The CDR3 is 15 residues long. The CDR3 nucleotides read TGTGCCAGCAGCTTTGTTGAGTCTGGGGCCAACGTCCTGACTTTC. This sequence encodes CASSFVESGANVLTF.

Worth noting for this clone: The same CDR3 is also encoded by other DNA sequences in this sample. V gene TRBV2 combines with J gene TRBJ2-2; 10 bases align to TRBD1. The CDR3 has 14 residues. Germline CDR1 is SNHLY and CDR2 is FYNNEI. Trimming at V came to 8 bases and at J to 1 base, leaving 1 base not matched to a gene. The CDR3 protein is CASRDRGNTGELFF. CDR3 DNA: TGTGCCAGCCGGGACAGGGGGAACACCGGGGAGCTGTTTTTT.

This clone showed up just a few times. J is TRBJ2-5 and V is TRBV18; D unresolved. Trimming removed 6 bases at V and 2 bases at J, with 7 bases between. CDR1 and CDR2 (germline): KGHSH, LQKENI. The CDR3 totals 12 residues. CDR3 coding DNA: TGTGCCAGCTCTTCACAGCAAGAGACCCAGTACTTC. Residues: CASSSQQETQYF. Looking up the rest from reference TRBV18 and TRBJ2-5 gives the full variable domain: NAGVMQNPRHLVRRRGQEARLRCSPMKGHSHVYWYRQLPEEGLKFMVYLQKENIIDESGMPKERFSAEFPKEGPSILRIQQVVRGDSAAYFCASSSQQETQYFGPGTRLLVL.

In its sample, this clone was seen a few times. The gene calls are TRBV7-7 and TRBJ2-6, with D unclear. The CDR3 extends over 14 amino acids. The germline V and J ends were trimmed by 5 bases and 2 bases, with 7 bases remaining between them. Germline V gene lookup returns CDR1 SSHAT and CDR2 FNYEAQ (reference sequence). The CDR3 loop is CASSPQTGANVLTF. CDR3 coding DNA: TGTGCCAGCAGCCCGCAAACTGGGGCCAACGTCCTGACTTTC.

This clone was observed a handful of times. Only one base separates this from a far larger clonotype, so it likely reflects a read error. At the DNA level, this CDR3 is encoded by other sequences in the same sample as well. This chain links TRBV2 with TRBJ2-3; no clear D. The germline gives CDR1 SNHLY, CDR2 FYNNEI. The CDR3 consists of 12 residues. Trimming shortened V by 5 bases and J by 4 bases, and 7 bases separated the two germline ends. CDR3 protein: CASSYGPDTQYF. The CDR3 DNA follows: TGTGCCAGCAGTTACGGACCAGATACGCAGTATTTT. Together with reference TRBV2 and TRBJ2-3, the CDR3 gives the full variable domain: EPEVTQTPSHQVTQMGQEVILRCVPISNHLYFYWYRQILGQKVEFLVSFYNNEISEKSEIFDDQFSVERPDGSNFTLKIRSTKLEDSAMYFCASSYGPDTQYFGPGTRLTVL.

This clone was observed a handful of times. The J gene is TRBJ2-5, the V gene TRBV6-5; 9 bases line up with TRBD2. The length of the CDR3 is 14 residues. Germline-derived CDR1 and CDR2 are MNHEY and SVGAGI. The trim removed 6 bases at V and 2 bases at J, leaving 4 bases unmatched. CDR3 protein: CASRLSGGQETQYF. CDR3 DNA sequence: TGTGCCAGCAGACTGAGCGGGGGGCAAGAGACCCAGTACTTC.

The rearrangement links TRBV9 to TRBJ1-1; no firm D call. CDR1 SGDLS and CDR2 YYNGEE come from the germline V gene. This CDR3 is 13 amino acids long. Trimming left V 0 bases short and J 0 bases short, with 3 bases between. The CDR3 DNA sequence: TGTGCCAGCAGCGTAGACGTGAACACTGAAGCTTTCTTT. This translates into CASSVDVNTEAFF.

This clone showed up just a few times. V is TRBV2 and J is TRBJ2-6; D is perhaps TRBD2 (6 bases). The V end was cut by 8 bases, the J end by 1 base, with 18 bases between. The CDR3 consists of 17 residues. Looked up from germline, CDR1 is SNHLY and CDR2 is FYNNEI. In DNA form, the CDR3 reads TGTGCCAGCCGGAGGGCAGGTGCCATTTCTGGGGCCAACGTCCTGACTTTC. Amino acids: CASRRAGAISGANVLTF. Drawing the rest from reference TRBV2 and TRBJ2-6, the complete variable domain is EPEVTQTPSHQVTQMGQEVILRCVPISNHLYFYWYRQILGQKVEFLVSFYNNEISEKSEIFDDQFSVERPDGSNFTLKIRSTKLEDSAMYFCASRRAGAISGANVLTFGAGSRLTVL.

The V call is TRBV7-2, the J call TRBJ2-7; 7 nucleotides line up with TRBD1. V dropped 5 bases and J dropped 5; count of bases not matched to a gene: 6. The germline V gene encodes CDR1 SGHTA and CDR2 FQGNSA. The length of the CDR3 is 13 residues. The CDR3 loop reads CASSQDRFNEQYV. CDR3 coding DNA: TGTGCCAGCAGCCAGGACAGGTTCAACGAGCAGTACGTC.

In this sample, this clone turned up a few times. The chain's CDR3 is CASSILRGAGELFF. CDR3 bases: TGTGCCAGCAGTATTCTGCGAGGGGCCGGGGAGCTGTTTTTT. The chain carries TRBV2 and TRBJ2-2; either TRBD1 or TRBD2 may supply D (5 bases each). The V end was cut by 5 bases, the J end by 6 bases, with 13 bases between. The CDR3 consists of 14 residues. Germline V gene data show CDR1 as SNHLY and CDR2 as FYNNEI.

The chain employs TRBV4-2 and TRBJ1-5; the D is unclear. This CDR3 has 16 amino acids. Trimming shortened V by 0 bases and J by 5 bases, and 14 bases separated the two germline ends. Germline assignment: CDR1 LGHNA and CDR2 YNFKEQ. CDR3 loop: CASSQDQSRVDQPQHF. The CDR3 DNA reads TGTGCCAGCAGCCAAGATCAAAGCCGCGTTGATCAGCCCCAGCATTTT.

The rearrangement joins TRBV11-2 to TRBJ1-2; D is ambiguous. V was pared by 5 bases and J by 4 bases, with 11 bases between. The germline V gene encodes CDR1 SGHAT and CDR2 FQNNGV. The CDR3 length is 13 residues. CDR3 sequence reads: CASSRDGVYGYTF. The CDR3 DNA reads TGTGCCAGCAGCCGGGATGGGGTCTATGGCTACACCTTC.

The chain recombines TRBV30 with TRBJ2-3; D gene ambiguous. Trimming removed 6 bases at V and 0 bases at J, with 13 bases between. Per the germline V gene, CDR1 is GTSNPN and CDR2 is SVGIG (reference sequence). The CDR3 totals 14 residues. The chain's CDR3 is CACFSTTSTDTQYF. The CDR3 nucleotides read TGTGCCTGTTTCTCGACCACTAGCACAGATACGCAGTATTTT.

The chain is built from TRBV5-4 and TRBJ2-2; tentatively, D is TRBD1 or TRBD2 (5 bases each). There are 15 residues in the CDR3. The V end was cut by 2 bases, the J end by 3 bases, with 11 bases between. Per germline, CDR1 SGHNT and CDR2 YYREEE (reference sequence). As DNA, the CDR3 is TGTGCCAGCAGCTTCCGGGACCAGGACACCGGGGAGCTGTTTTTT. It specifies CASSFRDQDTGELFF.

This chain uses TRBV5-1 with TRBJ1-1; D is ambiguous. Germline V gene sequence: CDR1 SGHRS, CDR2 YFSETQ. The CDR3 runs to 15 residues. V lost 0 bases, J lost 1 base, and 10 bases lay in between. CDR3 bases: TGCGCCAGCAGCTTGGCCCGGCCAGGGAACACTGAAGCTTTCTTT. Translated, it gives CASSLARPGNTEAFF.

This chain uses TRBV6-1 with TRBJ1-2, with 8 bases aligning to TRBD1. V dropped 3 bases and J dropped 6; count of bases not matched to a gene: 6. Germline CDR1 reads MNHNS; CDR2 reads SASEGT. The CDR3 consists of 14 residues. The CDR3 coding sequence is TGTGCCAGCAGTGAGTCGCCGGACAGGGATGGCTACACCTTC. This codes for CASSESPDRDGYTF.

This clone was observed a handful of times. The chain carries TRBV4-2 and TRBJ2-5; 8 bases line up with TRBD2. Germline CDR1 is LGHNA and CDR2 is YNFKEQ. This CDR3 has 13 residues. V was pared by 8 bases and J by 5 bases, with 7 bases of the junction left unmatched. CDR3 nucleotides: TGTGCCAGCTCCGGGACTAGGGACGAGACCCAGTACTTC. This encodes CASSGTRDETQYF.

CDR3 in DNA: TGCGCCAGCAGCCAAGTGGCACGTCCCATGAACACTGAAGCTTTCTTT. The encoded protein is CASSQVARPMNTEAFF. The V call is TRBV4-3, the J call TRBJ1-1; unclear D gene. Trimming pared 1 base from V and 0 bases from J, leaving 12 bases between. The CDR3 is 16 residues long. Germline V gives CDR1 LGHNA, CDR2 YSLEER.

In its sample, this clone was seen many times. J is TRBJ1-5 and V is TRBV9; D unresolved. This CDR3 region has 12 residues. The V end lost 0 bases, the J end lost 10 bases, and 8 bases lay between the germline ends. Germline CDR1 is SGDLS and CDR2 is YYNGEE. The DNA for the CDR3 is TGTGCCAGCAGCGTAGCCAAGGAACCCCAGCATTTT. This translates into CASSVAKEPQHF.

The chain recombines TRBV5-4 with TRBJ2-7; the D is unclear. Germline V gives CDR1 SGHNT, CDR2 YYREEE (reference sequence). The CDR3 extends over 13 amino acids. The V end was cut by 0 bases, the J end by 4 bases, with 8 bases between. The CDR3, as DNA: TGTGCCAGCAGCTTGGGACCGACTTACGAGCAGTACGTC. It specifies CASSLGPTYEQYV.

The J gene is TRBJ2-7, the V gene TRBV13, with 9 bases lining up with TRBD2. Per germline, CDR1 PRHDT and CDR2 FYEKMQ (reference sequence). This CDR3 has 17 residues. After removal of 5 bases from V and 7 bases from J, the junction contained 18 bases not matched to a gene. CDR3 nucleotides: TGTGCCAGCAGCCTGGTGGGTCTAGCGGGGTTTCGGGGAGAGCAGTACTTC. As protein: CASSLVGLAGFRGEQYF. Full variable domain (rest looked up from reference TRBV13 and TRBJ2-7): AAGVIQSPRHLIKEKRETATLKCYPIPRHDTVYWYQQGPGQDPQFLISFYEKMQSDKGSIPDRFSAQQFSDYHSELNMSSLELGDSALYFCASSLVGLAGFRGEQYFGPGTRLTVT.